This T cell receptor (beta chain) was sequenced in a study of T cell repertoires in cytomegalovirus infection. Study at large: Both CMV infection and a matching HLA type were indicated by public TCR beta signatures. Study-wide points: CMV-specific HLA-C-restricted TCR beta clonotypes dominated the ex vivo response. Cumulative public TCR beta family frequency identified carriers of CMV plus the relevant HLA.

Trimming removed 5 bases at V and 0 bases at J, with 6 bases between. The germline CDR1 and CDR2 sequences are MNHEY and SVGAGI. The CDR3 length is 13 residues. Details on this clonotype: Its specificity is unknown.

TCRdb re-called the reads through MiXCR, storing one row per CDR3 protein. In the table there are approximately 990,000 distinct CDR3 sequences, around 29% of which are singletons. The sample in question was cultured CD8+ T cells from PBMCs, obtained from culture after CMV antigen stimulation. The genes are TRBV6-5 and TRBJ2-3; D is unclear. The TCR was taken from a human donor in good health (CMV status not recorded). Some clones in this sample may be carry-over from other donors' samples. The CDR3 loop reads CASSTDSTDTQYF. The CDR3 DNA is TGTGCCAGCAGTACCGACAGCACAGATACGCAGTATTTT.